The TCR beta chain described here comes from a study of T cells expressing NK-cell markers. The CDR3 totals 14 residues. One entry per CDR3 protein, without DNA, is what TCRdb gives after re-calling the 5' RACE reads. Here the sample table reports 300,000 to 500,000 distinct CDR3 sequences. The source is a woman in her 50s in good health. The rearrangement uses TRBV12-3 or TRBV12-4 and TRBJ2-3; TCRdb's D call, TRBD1, is unchecked because there is no DNA. Sample: blood T cells: a sorted CD56 or NKG2C T cell subset, CD4+ or CD8+ T cells, or bulk PBMC T cells (not recorded which). This CDR3 reads CASSLLGPTDTQYF.